A selection of T cell receptor beta chains follows, all from one sample in a study of blood T cell repertoires in COVID-19. Only in-frame clones appear in the TCRdb table, and some are missing; sequencing was by immunoSEQ multiplex PCR. Altogether 25,000 to 30,000 clones are present, roughly 80% being singletons, with the ten largest covering about 39%. Sample: peripheral blood. The receptors stem from a woman older than 75 with acute or convalescent COVID-19. The CDR3 runs from the conserved cysteine through the conserved F or W. A D gene is named only where the DNA matches it firmly. Not every row has a clone size; where given, it reads once, few, many or a size class.

>NA|TRBJ2-1|TRBV27|TRBD1
CASRGATGGVYEQFF
TGTGCCAGCAGAGGGGCTACAGGGGGCGTATACGAGCAGTTCTTC
>NA|TRBJ2-7|TRBV6-5|NA
CASSYQGHEQYF
TGTGCCAGCAGTTACCAGGGGCACGAGCAGTACTTC
>NA|TRBJ1-1|TRBV6-5|TRBD1
CASSLDRATEAFF
TGTGCCAGCAGCCTGGACAGGGCCACTGAAGCTTTCTTT
>NA|TRBJ1-1|TRBV5-1|NA
CASSLDTNTEAFF
TGCGCCAGCAGCTTAGACACAAACACTGAAGCTTTCTTT
>once|TRBJ1-1|TRBV2|TRBD1
CASSAKTGQNTEAFF
TGTGCCAGCAGTGCCAAGACAGGGCAGAACACTGAAGCTTTCTTT
>once|TRBJ2-3|TRBV7-2|NA
CASSFNSGGTDTQYF
TGTGCCAGCAGCTTCAATAGCGGAGGCACAGATACGCAGTATTTT
>NA|TRBJ2-2|TRBV6-2/TRBV6-3|NA
CASSPPGGYTGELFF
TGTGCCAGCAGTCCCCCCGGGGGATACACCGGGGAGCTGTTTTTT
>NA|TRBJ1-5|TRBV6-5|TRBD1
CASRPTGVNQPQHF
TGTGCCAGCAGGCCAACAGGGGTCAATCAGCCCCAGCATTTT
>NA|TRBJ2-3|TRBV5-1|TRBD2
CASSLGLYGGSTDTQYF
TGCGCCAGCAGCTTGGGACTTTACGGGGGGAGCACAGATACGCAGTATTTT
>NA|TRBJ2-7|TRBV6-6|TRBD1
CASSAGQGIYEQYF
TGTGCCAGCAGTGCTGGACAGGGGATCTACGAGCAGTACTTC
>NA|TRBJ2-3|TRBV7-7|TRBD2
CASSPTSGATDTQYF
TGTGCTAGCAGCCCTACTAGCGGGGCCACAGATACGCAGTATTTT
>NA|TRBJ2-7|TRBV6-5|NA
CASSHRQETYEQYF
TGTGCCAGCAGTCACCGACAGGAAACCTACGAGCAGTACTTC
>NA|TRBJ2-7|TRBV5-4|TRBD1
CASSSTGGSYEQYF
TGTGCCAGCAGCTCTACAGGGGGGTCCTACGAGCAGTACTTC
>once|TRBJ1-5|TRBV18|TRBD1
CASSLGTAYSNQPQHF
TGTGCCAGCTCCCTCGGGACAGCTTATAGCAATCAGCCCCAGCATTTT
>NA|TRBJ1-3|TRBV28|NA
CASSPTVSGNTIYF
TGTGCCAGCAGCCCGACAGTCTCTGGAAACACCATATATTTT
>few|TRBJ1-1|TRBV6-6|TRBD1
CASEGETGGSEAFF
TGTGCCAGCGAGGGTGAAACAGGGGGCTCTGAAGCTTTCTTT
>NA|TRBJ2-4|TRBV30|TRBD1
CAWKGQGNIQYF
TGTGCCTGGAAGGGACAGGGAAACATTCAGTACTTC
>once|TRBJ1-3|TRBV28|NA
CASSPQVVPGNTIYF
TGTGCCAGCAGTCCCCAGGTAGTTCCTGGAAACACCATATATTTT
>NA|TRBJ1-4|TRBV28|NA
CASGSPDEKLFF
TGTGCCAGCGGGAGTCCGGATGAAAAACTGTTTTTT
>NA|TRBJ1-2|TRBV7-9|TRBD1
CASSHRQGNYGYTF
TGTGCCAGCAGCCACCGACAGGGTAACTATGGCTACACCTTC
>NA|TRBJ2-7|TRBV11-3|TRBD2
CASSAPPVTSGRRKRQYF
TGTGCCAGCAGCGCCCCCCCCGTGACTAGCGGGAGAAGAAAGAGGCAGTACTTC
>NA|TRBJ2-7|TRBV7-2|TRBD2
CASSSGAGVGEQYF
TGTGCCAGCAGCTCCGGGGCGGGAGTGGGGGAGCAGTACTTC
>few|TRBJ2-3|TRBV4-3|NA
CASSQDRTSTDTQYF
TGCGCCAGCAGCCAAGATAGGACTAGCACAGATACGCAGTATTTT